This T cell receptor beta chain came from a study of cytomegalovirus exposure and HLA in healthy donors. Study-wide results and caveats: Analysis performed later found roughly 17,000 TCR beta sequences associated with HLA alleles at 0.05 false discovery rate.

This clone has only a few counts. Antigen specificity is unknown. The PCR ran on 60 Vbeta and 13 Jbeta primers. Here immunoSEQ multiplex PCR was the method, and the copy in TCRdb shows in-frame clones only, minus some. The sample gives some 160,000 clones, just over 75% of which show up once; approximately 1.5% is in the top ten. V was pared by 6 bases and J by 6 bases, with 8 bases of the junction left unmatched. CDR3 length: 15 amino acids. Germline lookup yields CDR1 SGHAT and CDR2 FQNNGV. The sample taken for sequencing was PBMCs. The sequence was collected from a man in his forties in good health and CMV-seronegative. This rearrangement joins TRBV11-2 to TRBJ2-1; 10 positions agree with TRBD1. The CDR3 coding sequence is TGTGCCAGCAGACTCGCTGGGACAGGGGTCAATGAGCAGTTCTTC. Translated, it gives CASRLAGTGVNEQFF.